Reported below is one TCR beta chain. The antigen it binds to is not known. One base away there is no much larger clone; base qualities are not given. Inclusive of the bounding cysteine and phenylalanine, the CDR3 is 11 residues long. Only the CDR3 part of the read is kept: 33 bases, read in frame from the first base. At the junction V is shortened by 5 bases and J by 4 bases, with 4 bases in between. This sample is drawn from a study of blood T cell repertoires in COVID-19 (dated by TCRdb to about 2020). Regarding the study in general: The collaborator samples originated in the United States, Italy and Spain and spanned the acute and convalescent phases of COVID-19. The prospective study material was composed of cDNA or gDNA derived from T cells, B-cell-depleted T cells, or PBMCs. The dataset comprised deeply sampled blood TCRbeta repertoires from subjects exposed to, actively infected with, or recovered from COVID-19. The repertoires were released in a freely available public database intended as a resource for research on the immune response to SARS-CoV-2. The samples were drawn from two sources: the first 160 participants of the ongoing ImmuneRACE study, and 1,254 subjects contributed by 6 global collaborators. Nearly every sample came with metadata listing a de-identified subject ID, COVID-19 status, age in years and sex. Where HLA class I and class II types were available, the types were taken from metadata supplied by the sample provider, not from assay-based typing. Findings and caveats that apply to the study as a whole: Clinical and demographic metadata were provided uncurated, with the amount varying by source and participant.

TCRbeta CDR3 regions were amplified from genomic DNA using the immunoSEQ Assay, a bias-controlled multiplex PCR. The source study handled its data this way. Within the assay, amplification of reference gene primers was used to estimate how many nucleated cells each sample contained. To quantify the absolute abundance of each unique TCRbeta CDR3 rearrangement, sequence reads were collapsed and filtered. For each sample, productive Simpson clonality was calculated as the square root of Simpson's diversity index over productive rearrangements. The table was pulled from immuneACCESS by TCRdb, which kept in-frame rearrangements only. Such tables lose some clones; where checked, under half of the loss comes from unresolved V genes, and the rest has no known cause. V and J calls plus clone size are reproduced from that table; the DNA served to infer D and trimming. The sample table contains 200,000 to 300,000 clones; only one count was recorded for approximately 87% of them. The top ten hold about 1.6% of the sample.

Another Seattle source contributed samples from volunteer blood donors who had recovered from COVID-19. Whole blood was collected in K2EDTA tubes by collaborating institutions according to the institutions' own protocols. Collaborator samples were shipped for TCRbeta analysis as frozen whole blood, isolated PBMCs, or DNA extracted from either sample type. Sequencing input: peripheral blood. This receptor was identified in a woman in her forties who had recovered from COVID-19. The chain employs TRBV12-3 or TRBV12-4 and TRBJ2-3; there is no confident call for the D gene. The DNA is TGTGCCAGCAGTGGAGCAGATACGCAGTATTTT. This encodes CASSGADTQYF.